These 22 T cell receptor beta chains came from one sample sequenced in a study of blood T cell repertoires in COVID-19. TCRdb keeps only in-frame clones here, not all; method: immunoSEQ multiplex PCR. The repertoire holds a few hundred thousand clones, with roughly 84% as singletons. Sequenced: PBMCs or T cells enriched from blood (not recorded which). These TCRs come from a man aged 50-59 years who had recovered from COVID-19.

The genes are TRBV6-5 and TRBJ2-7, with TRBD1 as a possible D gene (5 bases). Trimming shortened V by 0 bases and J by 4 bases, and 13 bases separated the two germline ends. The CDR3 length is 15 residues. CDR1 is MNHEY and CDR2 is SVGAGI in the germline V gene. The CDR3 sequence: CASSYSQGINYEQYF. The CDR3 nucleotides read TGTGCCAGCAGTTACTCCCAGGGTATTAATTACGAGCAGTACTTC.

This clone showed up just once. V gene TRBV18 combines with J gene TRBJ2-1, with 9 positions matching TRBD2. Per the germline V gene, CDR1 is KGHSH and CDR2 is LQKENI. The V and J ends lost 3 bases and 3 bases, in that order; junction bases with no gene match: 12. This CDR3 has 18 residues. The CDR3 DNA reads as TGTGCCAGCTCACCCGATAGGGGTAGCGGGGGTTTCTACAATGAGCAGTTCTTC. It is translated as CASSPDRGSGGFYNEQFF.

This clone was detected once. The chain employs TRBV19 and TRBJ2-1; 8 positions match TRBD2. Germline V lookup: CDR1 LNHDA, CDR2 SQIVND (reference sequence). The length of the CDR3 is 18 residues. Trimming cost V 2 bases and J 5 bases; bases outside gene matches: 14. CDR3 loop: CASSISVVSGSWDNEQFF. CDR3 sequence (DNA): TGTGCCAGTAGTATATCGGTTGTCAGCGGGAGCTGGGACAATGAGCAGTTCTTC.

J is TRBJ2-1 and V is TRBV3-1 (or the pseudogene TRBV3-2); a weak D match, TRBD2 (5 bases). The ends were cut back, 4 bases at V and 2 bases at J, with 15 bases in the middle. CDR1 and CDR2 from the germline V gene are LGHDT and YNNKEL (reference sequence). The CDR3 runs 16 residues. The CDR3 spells CASSPNREPPYNEQFF. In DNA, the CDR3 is TGTGCCAGCAGCCCGAATAGGGAGCCCCCCTACAATGAGCAGTTCTTC.

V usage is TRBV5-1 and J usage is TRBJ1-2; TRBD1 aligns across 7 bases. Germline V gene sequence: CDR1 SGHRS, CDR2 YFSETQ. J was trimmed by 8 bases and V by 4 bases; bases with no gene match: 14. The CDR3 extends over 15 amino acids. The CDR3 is CASSDAGTALPGYTF. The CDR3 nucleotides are TGCGCCAGCAGCGACGCCGGGACAGCCCTTCCCGGCTACACCTTC.

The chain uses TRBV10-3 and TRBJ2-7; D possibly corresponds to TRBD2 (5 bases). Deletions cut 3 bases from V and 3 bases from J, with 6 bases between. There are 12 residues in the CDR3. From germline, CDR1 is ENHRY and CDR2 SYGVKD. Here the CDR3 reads CAISEAVYEQYF. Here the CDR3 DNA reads TGTGCCATCAGTGAAGCGGTCTACGAGCAGTACTTC.

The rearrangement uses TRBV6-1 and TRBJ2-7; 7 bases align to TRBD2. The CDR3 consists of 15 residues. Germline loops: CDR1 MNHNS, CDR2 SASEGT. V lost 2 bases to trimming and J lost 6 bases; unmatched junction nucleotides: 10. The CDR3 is CASSEQSSGGLEQYF. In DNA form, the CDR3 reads TGTGCCAGCAGTGAACAGTCTAGCGGAGGCCTCGAGCAGTACTTC.

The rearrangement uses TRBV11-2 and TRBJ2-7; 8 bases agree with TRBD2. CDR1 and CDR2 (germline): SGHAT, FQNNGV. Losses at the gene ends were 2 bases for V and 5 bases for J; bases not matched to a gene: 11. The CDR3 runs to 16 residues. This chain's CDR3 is CASSLSRGGRAHEQYF. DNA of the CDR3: TGTGCCAGCAGCTTATCCCGGGGGGGCAGGGCCCACGAGCAGTACTTC.

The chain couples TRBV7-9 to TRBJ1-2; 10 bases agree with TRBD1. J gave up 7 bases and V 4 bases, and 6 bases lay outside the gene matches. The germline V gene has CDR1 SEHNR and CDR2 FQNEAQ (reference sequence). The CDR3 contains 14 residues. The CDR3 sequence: CASSSTGGFGGYTF. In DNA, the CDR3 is TGTGCCAGCAGCTCGACAGGGGGCTTTGGTGGCTACACCTTC.

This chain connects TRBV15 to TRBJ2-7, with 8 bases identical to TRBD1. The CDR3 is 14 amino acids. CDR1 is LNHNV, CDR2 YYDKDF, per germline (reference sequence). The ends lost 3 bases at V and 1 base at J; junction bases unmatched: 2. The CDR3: CATSRRQGSYEQYF. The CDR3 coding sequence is TGTGCCACCAGCAGGCGACAGGGGTCCTACGAGCAGTACTTC. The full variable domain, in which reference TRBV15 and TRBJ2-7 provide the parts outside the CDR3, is DAMVIQNPRYQVTQFGKPVTLSCSQTLNHNVMYWYQQKSSQAPKLLFHYYDKDFNNEADTPDNFQSRRPNTSFCFLDIRSPGLGDTAMYLCATSRRQGSYEQYFGPGTRLTVT.

The CDR3 is CASSLSLFRVLGYTF. Here the CDR3 DNA reads TGTGCCAGCAGTTTATCCTTGTTTCGGGTCCTGGGCTACACCTTC. This chain connects TRBV28 to TRBJ1-2; D is unresolved. V was trimmed by 1 base and J by 8 bases, leaving 17 bases between them. Germline CDR1 MDHEN, CDR2 SYDVKM. There are 15 residues in the CDR3.

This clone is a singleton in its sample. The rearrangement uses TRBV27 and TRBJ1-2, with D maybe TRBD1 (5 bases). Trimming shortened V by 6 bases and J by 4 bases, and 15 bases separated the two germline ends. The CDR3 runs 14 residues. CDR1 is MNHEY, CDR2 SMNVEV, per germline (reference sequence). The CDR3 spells CASSAGTQAYGYTF. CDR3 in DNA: TGTGCCAGCAGCGCAGGAACACAGGCCTATGGCTACACCTTC.

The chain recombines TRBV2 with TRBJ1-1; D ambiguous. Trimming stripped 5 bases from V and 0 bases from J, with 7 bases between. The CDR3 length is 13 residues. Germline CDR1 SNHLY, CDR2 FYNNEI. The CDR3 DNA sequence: TGTGCCAGCAGTCCAAACATGAACACTGAAGCTTTCTTT. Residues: CASSPNMNTEAFF.

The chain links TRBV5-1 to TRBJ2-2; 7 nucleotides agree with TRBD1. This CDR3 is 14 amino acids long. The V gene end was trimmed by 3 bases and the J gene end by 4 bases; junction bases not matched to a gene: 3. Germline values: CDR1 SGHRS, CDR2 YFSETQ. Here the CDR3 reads CASSYWDSTGELFF. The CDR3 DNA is TGCGCCAGCAGCTACTGGGACAGCACCGGGGAGCTGTTTTTT.

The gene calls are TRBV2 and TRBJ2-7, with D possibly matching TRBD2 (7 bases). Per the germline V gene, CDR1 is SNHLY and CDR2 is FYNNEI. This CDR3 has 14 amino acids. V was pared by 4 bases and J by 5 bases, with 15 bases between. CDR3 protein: CASSVGWEGDEQYF. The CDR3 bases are TGTGCCAGCAGTGTCGGCTGGGAGGGGGACGAGCAGTACTTC.

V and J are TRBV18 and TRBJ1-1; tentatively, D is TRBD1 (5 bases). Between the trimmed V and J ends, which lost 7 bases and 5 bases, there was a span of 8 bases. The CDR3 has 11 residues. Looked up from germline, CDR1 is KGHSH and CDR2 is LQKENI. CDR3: CASCRETEAFF. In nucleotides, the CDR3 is TGTGCCAGCTGCAGGGAAACTGAAGCTTTCTTT. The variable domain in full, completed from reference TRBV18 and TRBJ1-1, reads NAGVMQNPRHLVRRRGQEARLRCSPMKGHSHVYWYRQLPEEGLKFMVYLQKENIIDESGMPKERFSAEFPKEGPSILRIQQVVRGDSAAYFCASCRETEAFFGQGTRLTVV.

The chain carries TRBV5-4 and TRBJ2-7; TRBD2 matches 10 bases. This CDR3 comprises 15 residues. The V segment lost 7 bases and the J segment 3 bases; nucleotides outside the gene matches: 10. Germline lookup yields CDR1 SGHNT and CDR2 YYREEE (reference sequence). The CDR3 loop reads CASGIAGGRGYEQYF. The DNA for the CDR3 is TGTGCCAGCGGTATAGCGGGAGGTAGGGGCTACGAGCAGTACTTC.

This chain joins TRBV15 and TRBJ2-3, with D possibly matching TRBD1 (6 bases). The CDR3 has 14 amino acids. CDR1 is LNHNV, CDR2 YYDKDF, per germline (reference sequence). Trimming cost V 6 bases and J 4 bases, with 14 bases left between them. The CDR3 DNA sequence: TGTGCCACCAGGTCTGGGGGCAGTTCAGATACGCAGTATTTT. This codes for CATRSGGSSDTQYF.

The CDR3 DNA sequence: TGTGCCAGCAGCGGGGGCTGGGGGGAAAACACCATATATTTT. This gives the protein CASSGGWGENTIYF. This chain connects TRBV9 to TRBJ1-3; tentative D call: TRBD1 (5 bases). V gave up 3 bases and J gave up 6 bases, with 13 bases separating them. CDR1 and CDR2 from the germline V gene are SGDLS and YYNGEE. The CDR3 consists of 14 residues. The full variable domain, rest sourced from reference TRBV9 and TRBJ1-3, is DSGVTQTPKHLITATGQRVTLRCSPRSGDLSVYWYQQSLDQGLQFLIQYYNGEERAKGNILERFSAQQFPDLHSELNLSSLELGDSALYFCASSGGWGENTIYFGEGSWLTVV.

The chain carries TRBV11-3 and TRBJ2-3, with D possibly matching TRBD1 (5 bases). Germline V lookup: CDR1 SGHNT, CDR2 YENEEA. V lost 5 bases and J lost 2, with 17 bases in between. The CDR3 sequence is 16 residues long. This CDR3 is CASSHKSGFLTDTQYF. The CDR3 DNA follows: TGTGCCAGCAGCCATAAATCAGGGTTCCTCACAGATACGCAGTATTTT. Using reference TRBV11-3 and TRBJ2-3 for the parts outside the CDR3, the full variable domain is EAGVVQSPRYKIIEKKQPVAFWCNPISGHNTLYWYLQNLGQGPELLIRYENEEAVDDSQLPKDRFSAERLKGVDSTLKIQPAELGDSAVYLCASSHKSGFLTDTQYFGPGTRLTVL.

The CDR3 is CASSYHNSNQPQHF. DNA for the CDR3: TGTGCCAGCAGTTACCACAACAGCAATCAGCCCCAGCATTTT. The J gene is TRBJ1-5, the V gene TRBV6-2 or TRBV6-3; D gene uncertain. The ends were cut back, 2 bases at V and 1 base at J, with 6 bases in the middle. CDR3 length: 14 amino acids. Germline V gene lookup returns CDR1 MNHEY and CDR2 SVGEGT.

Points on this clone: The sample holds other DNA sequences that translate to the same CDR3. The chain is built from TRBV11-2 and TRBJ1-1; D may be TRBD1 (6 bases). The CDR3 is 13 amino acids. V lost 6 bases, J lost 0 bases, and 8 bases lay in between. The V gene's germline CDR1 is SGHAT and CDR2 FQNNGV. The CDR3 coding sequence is TGTGCCAGCAGACAGGGTGTGAACACTGAAGCTTTCTTT. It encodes CASRQGVNTEAFF.